This TCR beta chain was captured in a study of T cells in Graves' hyperthyroidism and ophthalmopathy. Study conclusions and caveats: Blood also carried most thyroid clonotypes expanded above 0.001.

Template material for amplifying TCR beta CDR3 regions consisted of RNA transcripts. First-round RT-PCR with HTBI primers amplified the TCR CDR3 region. One entry per CDR3 protein results from TCRdb running MiXCR on the multiplex PCR reads. The table shows almost 350,000 distinct CDR3 sequences, with roughly 18% occurring only once. This clonotype was observed at least ten times. Its antigen remains unidentified. The sequence was obtained from a woman aged 35 to 49 with Graves' ophthalmopathy. The sequenced sample consisted of blood.

CDR3 loop: CAWKPQGNYEQYF. The CDR3 nucleotides are TGTGCCTGGAAACCCCAGGGAAACTACGAGCAGTACTTC. V usage is TRBV30 and J usage is TRBJ2-7; tentatively, D is TRBD1 (5 bases). The germline V and J ends were trimmed by 4 bases and 3 bases, with 13 bases remaining between them. CDR3 length equals 13 residues. Per the germline V gene, CDR1 is GTSNPN and CDR2 is SVGIG (reference sequence).